Shown below are 27 T cell receptor beta chains from a single sample sequenced in a study of shared clonotypes between healthy human individuals. CD45RO-negative, CCR7-selected cells formed the naive CD8 fraction, which excluded terminally differentiated effector memory CD45RA+ cells. Only in-frame clones appear in the TCRdb table, and some are missing; sequencing was by immunoSEQ multiplex PCR. The sample has about 2 million clones, approximately 95% seen once; the top ten hold about 1.1%. Material: naive CD8+ T cells sorted from blood. The receptors were sampled from a man between 18 and 29 years old in good health.

The chain combines TRBV5-6 with TRBJ1-5; D uncertain. CDR3 size: 12 residues. V was shortened by 4 bases and J by 9 bases, with 11 bases between the two germline ends. The germline V gene encodes CDR1 SGHDT and CDR2 YYEEEE. The CDR3 DNA sequence: TGTGCCAGCAGCCGCCTGGGAGGGCCCCAGCATTTT. Residues: CASSRLGGPQHF.

Turning to this clone: Other nucleotide sequences from this sample produce the same CDR3. The gene calls are TRBV7-9 and TRBJ2-7; 7 bases are shared with TRBD1. V lost 4 bases, J lost 4 bases, and 4 bases stayed unmatched. CDR1 is SEHNR, CDR2 FQNEAQ, per germline (reference sequence). The length of the CDR3 is 13 residues. CDR3 DNA sequence: TGTGCCAGCAGCTCTGGGACAGATTACGAGCAGTACTTC. Its protein product is CASSSGTDYEQYF.

DNA for the CDR3: TGTGCCAGCAGCTCGAGGACATTGCAAGAGACCCAGTACTTC. It yields the protein CASSSRTLQETQYF. V is TRBV11-2 and J is TRBJ2-5; D possibly corresponds to TRBD1 (5 bases). The germline V gene has CDR1 SGHAT and CDR2 FQNNGV. The CDR3 is 14 amino acids. Trimming shortened V by 4 bases and J by 2 bases, and 11 bases separated the two germline ends. The full variable domain, completed using reference TRBV11-2 and TRBJ2-5, is EAGVAQSPRYKIIEKRQSVAFWCNPISGHATLYWYQQILGQGPKLLIQFQNNGVVDDSQLPKDRFSAERLKGVDSTLKIQPAKLEDSAVYLCASSSRTLQETQYFGPGTRLLVL.

The chain links TRBV6-5 to TRBJ1-1, with no clear D. The germline V and J ends were trimmed by 2 bases and 4 bases, with 14 bases remaining between them. Germline V gene sequence: CDR1 MNHEY, CDR2 SVGAGI. The CDR3 has 15 residues. CDR3 in amino acids: CASSYNFPGFTEAFF. The CDR3 DNA reads TGTGCCAGCAGTTACAATTTCCCGGGGTTCACTGAAGCTTTCTTT.

This sequence joins TRBV13 and TRBJ2-6; no reliable D call. The CDR3 loop spans 14 amino acids. Per the germline V gene, CDR1 is PRHDT and CDR2 is FYEKMQ (reference sequence). V lost 8 bases and J 0 bases, leaving 8 bases between the germline ends. The CDR3 region is CASSDTSGANVLTF. As DNA, the CDR3 is TGTGCCAGCTCTGACACCTCTGGGGCCAACGTCCTGACTTTC.

CDR3 region: CASSSGLDYEQYF. The DNA for the CDR3 is TGTGCCAGCAGCTCGGGACTTGACTACGAGCAGTACTTC. The V gene is TRBV5-6, the J gene TRBJ2-7; a weak D match, TRBD2 (6 bases). The CDR3 runs to 13 residues. Germline CDR1 and CDR2: SGHDT and YYEEEE. Trimming cost V 3 bases and J 3 bases, with 10 bases left between them.

This clone was counted only a few times. The V gene is TRBV6-1, the J gene TRBJ2-6, with D perhaps TRBD2 (5 bases). V was shortened by 1 base and J by 2 bases, with 6 bases between the two germline ends. CDR3 length: 15 residues. CDR1 MNHNS and CDR2 SASEGT come from the germline V gene. CDR3 amino acids: CASSEGRAGANVLTF. CDR3 coding DNA: TGTGCCAGCAGTGAAGGGCGGGCTGGGGCCAACGTCCTGACTTTC.

V is TRBV15 and J is TRBJ2-7; no firm D call. This CDR3 is 13 amino acids long. V was cut by 1 base and J by 3 bases, with 7 bases left in between. CDR1 and CDR2 from the germline V gene are LNHNV and YYDKDF (reference sequence). The CDR3 loop is CATSRGGVYEQYF. As DNA, the CDR3 is TGTGCCACCAGCAGAGGCGGCGTCTACGAGCAGTACTTC.

The chain joins TRBV4-1 to TRBJ2-7; 8 bases line up with TRBD1. V gave up 1 base and J gave up 3 bases; unmatched junction bases: 2. The germline CDR1 and CDR2 sequences are MGHRA and YSYEKL. The CDR3 consists of 14 residues. The CDR3 reads CASSQGQGHYEQYF. The DNA of the CDR3 is TGCGCCAGCAGCCAAGGACAGGGGCACTACGAGCAGTACTTC.

The chain uses TRBV19 and TRBJ2-7; D possibly corresponds to TRBD2 (5 bases). V shed 0 bases and J shed 7 bases, with 10 bases lying between them. The CDR3 extends over 13 amino acids. Germline CDR1 reads LNHDA; CDR2 reads SQIVND (reference sequence). The CDR3 DNA reads as TGTGCCAGTAGTATAGATCGGACTGCTGAGCAGTACTTC. Its translation is CASSIDRTAEQYF.

The chain recombines TRBV5-1 with TRBJ2-7, with 15 bases matching TRBD2. The V gene end was trimmed by 5 bases and the J gene end by 0 bases; junction bases not matched to a gene: 9. CDR1 SGHRS and CDR2 YFSETQ come from the germline V gene. The CDR3 is made up of 18 amino acids. As DNA, the CDR3 is TGCGCCAGCAGTCATGGACTAGCGGGAGGGCCGAGCTCCTACGAGCAGTACTTC. Its protein product is CASSHGLAGGPSSYEQYF.

The gene calls are TRBV2 and TRBJ2-3; 14 bases line up with TRBD2. The V gene's germline CDR1 is SNHLY and CDR2 FYNNEI. This CDR3 region has 18 residues. V was clipped by 8 bases and J by 2 bases; unmatched bases: 12. The CDR3 DNA reads as TGTGCCAGCCTGGGACCCGGGACTAGCGGGGGACTCACAGATACGCAGTATTTT. This encodes CASLGPGTSGGLTDTQYF.

The chain uses TRBV6-1 and TRBJ1-6; D is ambiguous. V was clipped by 10 bases and J by 4 bases, with 14 bases between them. The CDR3 consists of 14 residues. Germline V gene data show CDR1 as MNHNS and CDR2 as SASEGT. The CDR3 sequence is CAITLSSYNSPLHF. The CDR3 region has the DNA TGTGCCATCACATTGTCCAGTTATAATTCACCCCTCCACTTT.

A word on this clone: At the DNA level, this CDR3 is encoded by other sequences in the same sample as well. The chain links TRBV9 to TRBJ2-1, with unresolved D. The V and J ends lost 0 bases and 9 bases respectively, with 4 bases between them. The CDR3 totals 11 residues. CDR1 and CDR2 from the germline V gene are SGDLS and YYNGEE. The CDR3 DNA follows: TGTGCCAGCAGCGTAGAAGGTGAGCAGTTCTTC. It codes for CASSVEGEQFF.

V and J are TRBV7-2 and TRBJ2-1; D unresolved. The germline CDR1 and CDR2 sequences are SGHTA and FQGNSA. The V and J ends lost 1 base and 9 bases respectively, with 10 bases between them. The CDR3 has 13 amino acids. DNA of the CDR3: TGTGCCAGCAGCTTAGGGTCTGGTTCTGAGCAGTTCTTC. Its translation: CASSLGSGSEQFF.

The chain uses TRBV4-1 and TRBJ2-7; D might be TRBD1 (8 bases). The CDR3 consists of 15 residues. Per germline, CDR1 MGHRA and CDR2 YSYEKL. Trimming took 3 bases from V and 4 from J, leaving 16 bases between them. The CDR3 loop is CASSHLDRGGYEQYF. CDR3 DNA: TGCGCCAGCAGCCACCTCGACAGGGGAGGGTACGAGCAGTACTTC.

CDR3 in amino acids: CASGDTYEQYF. CDR3 in DNA: TGTGCCTCCGGGGATACCTACGAGCAGTACTTC. The gene calls are TRBV27 and TRBJ2-7, with D possibly matching TRBD2 (5 bases). This CDR3 has 11 residues. Looked up from germline, CDR1 is MNHEY and CDR2 is SMNVEV (reference sequence). V was clipped by 11 bases and J by 2 bases, with 10 bases between them.

This sequence joins TRBV6-6 and TRBJ2-3; 8 nucleotides match TRBD2. CDR3 size: 14 residues. J lost 2 bases, V lost 5 bases, and 3 bases had no gene match. Germline V gene lookup returns CDR1 MNHNY and CDR2 SVGAGI (reference sequence). DNA of the CDR3: TGTGCCAGCAGTCTAGCGGGCATCACAGATACGCAGTATTTT. This encodes CASSLAGITDTQYF.

V usage is TRBV12-5 and J usage is TRBJ2-1, with TRBD2 matching 7 bases. Germline lookup yields CDR1 LGHNT and CDR2 FRNRAP. This CDR3 has 18 residues. V lost 5 bases, J lost 0 bases, and 13 bases stayed unmatched. The CDR3 nucleotides are TGTGCTAGTGGTCCCCCGCTGACTAGCAACGGCTCCTACAATGAGCAGTTCTTC. Amino acids: CASGPPLTSNGSYNEQFF. The whole variable domain, filled in from reference TRBV12-5 and TRBJ2-1, reads DARVTQTPRHKVTEMGQEVTMRCQPILGHNTVFWYRQTMMQGLELLAYFRNRAPLDDSGMPKDRFSAEMPDATLATLKIQPSEPRDSAVYFCASGPPLTSNGSYNEQFFGPGTRLTVL.

The chain links TRBV7-9 to TRBJ2-1, with 8 bases matching TRBD1. Germline lookup yields CDR1 SEHNR and CDR2 FQNEAQ (reference sequence). V was clipped by 5 bases and J by 6 bases; unmatched bases: 6. The CDR3 has 14 residues. The CDR3, as DNA: TGTGCCAGCAGCACCTGGACAGGGTCCAATGAGCAGTTCTTC. Protein sequence: CASSTWTGSNEQFF.

This chain links TRBV5-5 with TRBJ2-7, with D hard to call. V dropped 0 bases and J dropped 6 bases, with 10 bases sitting between them. Germline CDR1 is SGHKS and CDR2 is YYEKEE (reference sequence). This CDR3 has 13 amino acids. The CDR3 sequence is CASSLAWTSEQYF. The CDR3 DNA is TGTGCCAGCAGCTTGGCCTGGACGTCCGAGCAGTACTTC.

This clone came up once. V is TRBV5-5 and J is TRBJ2-1, with 7 bases matching TRBD1. Germline CDR1 reads SGHKS; CDR2 reads YYEKEE (reference sequence). The V and J ends lost 4 bases and 5 bases, in that order; junction bases with no gene match: 3. The CDR3 covers 13 residues. CDR3 residues: CASSPGTDNEQFF. As DNA, the CDR3 is TGTGCCAGCAGCCCAGGGACAGACAATGAGCAGTTCTTC. The entire variable domain, with the rest obtained from reference TRBV5-5 and TRBJ2-1, is as follows: DAGVTQSPTHLIKTRGQQVTLRCSPISGHKSVSWYQQVLGQGPQFIFQYYEKEERGRGNFPDRFSARQFPNYSSELNVNALLLGDSALYLCASSPGTDNEQFFGPGTRLTVL.

The chain is built from TRBV6-1 and TRBJ2-7, with 8 bases that match TRBD1. V trimming: 3 bases; J trimming: 3 bases; junction bases outside the gene matches: 4. Germline values: CDR1 MNHNS, CDR2 SASEGT. The CDR3 totals 14 residues. The CDR3 reads CASSEGQENYEQYF. The CDR3 DNA reads TGTGCCAGCAGTGAGGGACAGGAGAACTACGAGCAGTACTTC.

This chain joins TRBV19 and TRBJ2-3; D remains unclear. This CDR3 comprises 12 residues. Germline-derived CDR1 and CDR2 are LNHDA and SQIVND (reference sequence). Trimming pared 5 bases from V and 6 bases from J, leaving 9 bases between. Here the CDR3 DNA reads TGTGCCAGTAGTGCCGCCCGGGATACGCAGTATTTT. Protein sequence: CASSAARDTQYF.

This clone appeared a single time. The V gene is TRBV4-2, the J gene TRBJ2-1; D possibly corresponds to TRBD2 (6 bases). With 1 base removed from V and 3 bases from J, the gap between germline ends came to 13 bases. This CDR3 is 16 amino acids long. Germline CDR1 is LGHNA and CDR2 is YNFKEQ. CDR3 nucleotides: TGTGCCAGCAGCCAAGTAGGCAGCGGGTACTACAATGAGCAGTTCTTC. Protein product: CASSQVGSGYYNEQFF.

J is TRBJ2-3 and V is TRBV5-4; D may be TRBD1 (5 bases). This CDR3 comprises 13 residues. The V end was cut by 2 bases, the J end by 4 bases, with 8 bases between. Germline CDR1 and CDR2: SGHNT and YYREEE (reference sequence). The CDR3 reads CASSFLGADTQYF. CDR3 DNA: TGTGCCAGCAGCTTCTTAGGGGCAGATACGCAGTATTTT.

The chain employs TRBV7-6 and TRBJ2-2; D may be TRBD1 or TRBD2 (5 bases each). Germline CDR1 SGHVS, CDR2 FNYEAQ. This CDR3 is 16 amino acids long. V lost 1 base to trimming and J lost 5 bases, with 14 bases between them. The CDR3 region is CASSLVGESITGELFF. The CDR3 nucleotides are TGTGCCAGCAGCTTAGTGGGGGAGTCGATAACCGGGGAGCTGTTTTTT.